This T cell receptor beta chain was sequenced during a study of shared clonotypes between healthy human individuals (dated by TCRdb to 2018 to 2021). Describing the broader study: The cohort included three men and a couple of women between 18 and 49 years of age. To estimate repertoire size and how much clonotype sharing occurs between individuals, the study deeply sequenced the blood TCR repertoires of a handful of healthy adults. Per donor, leukapheresis produced somewhere between about 0.94 and 9 billion PBMCs. Libraries were prepared and TCR repertoires were sequenced by different laboratories using diverse techniques, in order to increase sequencing depth and limit assay-specific biases. Per donor, three plates each were used for CD4 naive and CD4 memory, two for CD8 naive, and one for CD8 memory. What the authors observed across the whole study: Even with the large sequencing depth, rarefaction of the sorted-subset datasets indicated that sequencing was incomplete. Naive subsets generally had larger estimated clonotype richness than memory subsets did. Pairwise subsampling indicated that sequencing depth was expected to affect the degree of clonotype sharing among donors. Because the study included only a small number of donors, the genetic and exposure-history diversity represented was limited. Sampling was restricted to blood, and TCR repertoires in tissues likely differ from the TCR repertoires found in blood. Roughly 5.2% of naive CD4, roughly 3.6% of naive CD8, approximately 2% of memory CD4, and about 0.4% of memory CD8 clonotypes were shared across four donors. Higher generation probabilities were observed for clonotypes shared by all four sorted-subset donors than for non-shared clonotypes.

CD8 naive samples were CD45RO-negative cells positively selected for CCR7, giving a CD45RA+CCR7+ population that excluded TemRA cells. The donors were healthy, HIV-negative adults with no recently reported acute infections or vaccinations. Every donor was a Caucasian adult living in Nashville, Tennessee, USA. Blood was collected by leukapheresis, and PBMCs were isolated by Ficoll-Histopaque density gradient centrifugation and then cryopreserved in liquid nitrogen vapor phase. Purity and quantity of every magnetically sorted T cell population were checked by analytical flow cytometry. Genomic DNA was isolated from every sorted fraction and measured by UV absorbance on a Nanodrop 2000c. TCR CDR3 regions were amplified from genomic DNA by multiplex PCR using the deep immunoSEQ assay. Extracted genomic DNA from each cell subset was distributed evenly across all wells of several immunoSEQ 96-well plates, and each plate was treated as a replicate. For sorted subsets, each replicate PCR was loaded with 200 ng genomic DNA, equivalent to 30,000 or so T cell genomes. Purified libraries were measured with a Qubit 3.0 fluorometer, size-checked on a Bioanalyzer 2100, and measured again with the KAPA Library Quantification kit. Each immunoSEQ 96-well plate was sequenced on its own single-read 150-cycle Illumina NextSeq 550 flow cell. The paper's processing steps were these. Because the immunoSEQ output included only junctional sequences and no quality scores, the filtering could not be the same as the filtering used for full-length reads. Sequences were annotated with PyIR, a Python wrapper for IgBLAST v1.9, and V/J genes and CDR3 were assigned using IMGT germline references. Reads with weak V/J assignments (E-value above 1e-6), missing CDR3, stop codons, out-of-frame junctions, or ambiguous translated residues were removed. V3J clonotypes were defined by identical inferred V gene, J gene, and CDR3 amino acid sequence. Percentage overlap between repertoires was calculated by dividing the number of shared unique clonotypes by the size of the smaller repertoire. Repertoire richness was assessed with RTK rarefaction, the Chao1 estimator, and Recon v2.1 estimates of unobserved clonotypes. OLGA was used to compute generation probabilities for all TCRbeta clonotypes that the gDNA method yielded from a few donors. The immuneACCESS repertoire file appears here via TCRdb, limited to in-frame rearrangements. These files lack a portion of the clones; in checked studies, under half of the deficit traces to unresolved V genes, and the cause of the others is not known. V and J calls and clone size are as listed in that table; D and trimming were resolved from the DNA. This sample comprises about 2 million clones, approximately 95% of them detected only once. The ten largest clonotypes hold more than 0.95% of the sample.

Inclusive of the bounding cysteine and phenylalanine, the CDR3 is 15 residues long. Left in the record is the CDR3 DNA by itself, 45 bases read in frame from the first base. CDR1 LNHNV and CDR2 YYDKDF are derived from the germline V gene (reference sequence). Trimming takes 5 bases from V and 5 bases from J, and the germline ends sit 19 bases apart. Remarks on this clone: The antigen it recognizes is unknown. Base quality data are lacking; no much larger clone is found one base away.

The V and J genes are TRBV15 and TRBJ2-7; TRBD2 might be the D gene, on 6 matching bases. The sequenced sample was naive CD8+ T cells sorted from blood. According to the study, the label for this sample's cell subset or site signals: CD45RA+CCR7+. The source of this sequence is a man younger than 35 in good health. CDR3 region: CATSRFSPTGDEQYF. The sequenced DNA is TGTGCCACCAGCCGCTTCTCCCCAACGGGAGACGAGCAGTACTTC.